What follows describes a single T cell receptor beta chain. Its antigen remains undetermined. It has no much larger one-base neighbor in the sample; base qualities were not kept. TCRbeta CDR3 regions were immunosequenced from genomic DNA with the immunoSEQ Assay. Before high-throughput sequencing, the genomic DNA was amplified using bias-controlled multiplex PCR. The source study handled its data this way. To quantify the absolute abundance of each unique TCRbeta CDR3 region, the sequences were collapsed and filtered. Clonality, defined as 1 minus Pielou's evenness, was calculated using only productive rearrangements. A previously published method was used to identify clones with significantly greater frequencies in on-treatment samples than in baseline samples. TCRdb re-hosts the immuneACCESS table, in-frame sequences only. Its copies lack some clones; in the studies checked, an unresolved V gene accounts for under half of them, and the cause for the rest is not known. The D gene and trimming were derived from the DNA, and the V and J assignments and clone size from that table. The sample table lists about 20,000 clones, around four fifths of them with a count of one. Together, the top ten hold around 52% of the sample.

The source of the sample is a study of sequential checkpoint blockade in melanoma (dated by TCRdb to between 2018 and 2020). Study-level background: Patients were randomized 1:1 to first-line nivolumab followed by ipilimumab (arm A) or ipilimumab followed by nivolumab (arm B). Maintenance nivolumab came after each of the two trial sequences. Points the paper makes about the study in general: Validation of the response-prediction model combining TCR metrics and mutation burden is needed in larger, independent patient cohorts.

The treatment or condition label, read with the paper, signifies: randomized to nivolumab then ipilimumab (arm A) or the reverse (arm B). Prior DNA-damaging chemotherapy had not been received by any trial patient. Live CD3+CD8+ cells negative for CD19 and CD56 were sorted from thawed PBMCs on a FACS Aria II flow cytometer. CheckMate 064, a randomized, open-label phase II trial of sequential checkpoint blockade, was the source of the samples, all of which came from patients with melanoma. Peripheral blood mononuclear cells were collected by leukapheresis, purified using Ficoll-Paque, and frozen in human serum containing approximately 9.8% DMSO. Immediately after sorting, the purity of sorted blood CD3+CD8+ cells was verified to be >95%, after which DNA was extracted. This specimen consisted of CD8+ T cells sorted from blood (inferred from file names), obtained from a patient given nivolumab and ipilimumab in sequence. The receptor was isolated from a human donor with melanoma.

The CDR3 protein: CASSPGSAKFYEQYF. The bases read TGTGCCAGCAGTCCAGGATCGGCGAAGTTTTACGAGCAGTACTTC. The rearrangement combines TRBV6-5 with TRBJ2-7, with the D gene not clear enough to name. The CDR3 holds 15 amino acids from the cysteine to the phenylalanine. Only the CDR3 DNA stays, 45 bases, in frame from base 1. According to the germline V gene, CDR1 reads MNHEY and CDR2 reads SVGAGI. V and J lose 5 bases and 4 bases, and a span of 18 bases separates them.